The rows below give T cell receptor beta chains drawn from one sample of a study of T cells in Graves' hyperthyroidism and ophthalmopathy. Each CDR3 protein gets one entry after TCRdb re-called the multiplex PCR reads with MiXCR. The table records 640,000 or so distinct CDR3 sequences, approximately 15% of them present only once. The sample comprised blood. The receptor set was obtained from a woman in her 40s with Graves' ophthalmopathy. CDR3s include the opening cysteine and the closing phenylalanine or tryptophan. D genes are given only for firm matches. Clone size appears in some rows only: once, few, many, or a class for an expanded clone.

J gene: TRBJ2-5; clone size: many; D gene: TRBD2; V gene: TRBV7-6; CDR3 DNA: TGTGCCAGCAGCTCCAACGTCGGTAGCGGGAGTCAAGAGACCCAGTACTTC; CDR3 protein: CASSSNVGSGSQETQYF
J gene: TRBJ1-2; clone size: many; D gene: TRBD1; V gene: TRBV12-5; CDR3 DNA: TGTGCTAGTGGTTTTGGACAGGCGTCTCGCTATGGCTACACCTTC; CDR3 protein: CASGFGQASRYGYTF
J gene: TRBJ2-2; clone size: many; D gene: TRBD2; V gene: TRBV4-2; CDR3 DNA: TGTGCCAGCAGCCCCAGGACTAGCGGGAGGGCCGACACCGGGGAGCTGTTTTTT; CDR3 protein: CASSPRTSGRADTGELFF
J gene: TRBJ2-7; clone size: many; D gene: NA; V gene: TRBV20-1; CDR3 DNA: TGCAGTGCTAGAGAACTAGAATACGAGCAGTACTTC; CDR3 protein: CSARELEYEQYF
J gene: TRBJ1-2; clone size: many; D gene: TRBD1; V gene: TRBV19; CDR3 DNA: TGTGCCAGTAGTATGACAGGGTCTGACTATGGCTACACCTTC; CDR3 protein: CASSMTGSDYGYTF
J gene: TRBJ1-3; clone size: many; D gene: TRBD1; V gene: TRBV2; CDR3 DNA: TGTGCCAGCAGCAACAGGGGCCTGGACACCATATATTTT; CDR3 protein: CASSNRGLDTIYF
J gene: TRBJ1-2; clone size: many; D gene: NA; V gene: TRBV30; CDR3 DNA: TGTGCCTGGAGTGAGGGGATAGGTGCCTATGGCTACACCTTC; CDR3 protein: CAWSEGIGAYGYTF
J gene: TRBJ2-7; clone size: many; D gene: NA; V gene: TRBV27; CDR3 DNA: TGTGCCAGCAGTTTATCGGGGGCGTCCCACGAGCAGTACTTC; CDR3 protein: CASSLSGASHEQYF
J gene: TRBJ1-5; clone size: many; D gene: NA; V gene: TRBV29-1; CDR3 DNA: TGCAGCGTCGTAGGACATCCTAATCAGCCCCAGCATTTT; CDR3 protein: CSVVGHPNQPQHF
J gene: TRBJ1-2; clone size: many; D gene: NA; V gene: TRBV6-5; CDR3 DNA: TGTGCCAGCAGTCCGACAGGTCCTAACTATGGCTACACCTTC; CDR3 protein: CASSPTGPNYGYTF
J gene: TRBJ2-5; clone size: many; D gene: NA; V gene: TRBV28; CDR3 DNA: TGTGCCAGCAGCCCGCTCCTAGAGTTTAAGGAGACCCAGTACTTC; CDR3 protein: CASSPLLEFKETQYF
J gene: TRBJ1-3; clone size: many; D gene: TRBD1; V gene: TRBV7-6; CDR3 DNA: TGTGCCAGCAGCCTCGGACAGGGCTCAGGAAACACCATATATTTT; CDR3 protein: CASSLGQGSGNTIYF
J gene: TRBJ2-2; clone size: NA; D gene: TRBD1; V gene: TRBV5-4; CDR3 DNA: TGTGCCAGCAGCTCGCTACAGGGGTATGTCGGGGAGCTGTTTTTT; CDR3 protein: CASSSLQGYVGELFF